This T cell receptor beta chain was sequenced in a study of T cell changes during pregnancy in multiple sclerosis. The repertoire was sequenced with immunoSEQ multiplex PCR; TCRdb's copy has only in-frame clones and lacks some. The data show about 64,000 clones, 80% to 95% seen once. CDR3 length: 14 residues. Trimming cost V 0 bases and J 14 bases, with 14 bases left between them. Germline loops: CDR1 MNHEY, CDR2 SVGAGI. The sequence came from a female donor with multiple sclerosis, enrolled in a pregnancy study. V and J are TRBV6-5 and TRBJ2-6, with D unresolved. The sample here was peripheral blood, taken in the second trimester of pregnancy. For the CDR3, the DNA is TGTGCCAGCAGTTACTCGCGGAGTCCCCCCCTCCTGACTTTC. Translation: CASSYSRSPPLLTF.